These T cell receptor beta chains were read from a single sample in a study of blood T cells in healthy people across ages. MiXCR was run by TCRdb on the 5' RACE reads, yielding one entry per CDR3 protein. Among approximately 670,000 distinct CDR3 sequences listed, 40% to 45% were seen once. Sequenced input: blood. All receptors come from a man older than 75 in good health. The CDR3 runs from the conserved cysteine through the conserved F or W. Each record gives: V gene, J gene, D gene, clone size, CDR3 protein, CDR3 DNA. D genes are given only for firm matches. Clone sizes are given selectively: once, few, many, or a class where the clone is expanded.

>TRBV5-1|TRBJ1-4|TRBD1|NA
CASRVGGTAAGKLFF
TGCGCCAGCAGAGTGGGCGGGACAGCAGCTGGAAAACTGTTTTTT
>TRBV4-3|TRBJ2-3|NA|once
CASSQEIRSTQYF
TGCGCCAGCAGCCAGGAAATCCGGAGTACGCAGTATTTT
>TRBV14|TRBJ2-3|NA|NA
CASSQASLRTDTQYF
TGTGCCAGCAGCCAGGCTAGCCTCCGCACAGATACGCAGTATTTT
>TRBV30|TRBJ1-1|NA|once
CAWSVQGLMSTEAFF
TGTGCCTGGAGTGTCCAGGGGTTGATGAGCACTGAAGCTTTCTTT
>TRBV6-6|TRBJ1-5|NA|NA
CASSSRQAPNQPQHF
TGTGCCAGCAGTTCGCGACAGGCCCCTAATCAGCCCCAGCATTTT
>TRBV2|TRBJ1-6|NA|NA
CASSLPGRSNSPLHF
TGTGCCAGCAGTTTACCGGGACGATCGAATTCACCCCTCCACTTT
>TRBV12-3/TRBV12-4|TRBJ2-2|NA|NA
CASSFGQDLTGELFF
TGTGCCAGCAGTTTTGGGCAGGACCTTACCGGGGAGCTGTTTTTT
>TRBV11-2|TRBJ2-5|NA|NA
CASSRAVETQYF
TGTGCCAGCTCGAGGGCCGTGGAGACCCAGTACTTC
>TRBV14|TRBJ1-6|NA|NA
CASSQVRSPLHF
TGTGCCAGCAGCCAAGTGCGGTCACCCCTCCACTTT
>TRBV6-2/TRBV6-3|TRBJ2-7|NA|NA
CASSLTYLYEQYF
TGTGCCAGCTCATTGACATACCTCTACGAGCAGTACTTC
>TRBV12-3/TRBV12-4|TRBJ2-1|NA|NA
CASSLSAPVNNEQFF
TGTGCCAGCAGTTTGTCGGCCCCCGTTAACAATGAGCAGTTCTTC
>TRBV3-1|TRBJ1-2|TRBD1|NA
CASSQDARGLNYGYTF
TGTGCCAGCAGCCAAGATGCCAGGGGGCTTAACTATGGCTACACCTTC
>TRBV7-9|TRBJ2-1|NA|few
CASSIRGNSYNEQFF
TGTGCCAGCAGCATTAGGGGGAACTCCTACAATGAGCAGTTCTTC
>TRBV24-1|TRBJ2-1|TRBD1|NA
CATSDSGQGIMYEQFF
TGTGCCACCAGTGATTCTGGACAGGGGATAATGTATGAGCAGTTCTTC
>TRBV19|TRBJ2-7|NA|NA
CASSPTGRVRPYNEQYF
TGTGCCAGTAGTCCTACAGGTAGGGTCAGACCCTACAATGAGCAGTACTTC
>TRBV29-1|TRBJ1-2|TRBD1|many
CSVDFGTGMTNYGYTF
TGCAGCGTTGATTTTGGGACAGGGATGACCAACTATGGCTACACCTTC
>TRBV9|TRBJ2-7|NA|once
CASSTTGVGIGEQYF
TGTGCCAGCAGCACCACCGGGGTGGGAATCGGCGAGCAGTACTTC
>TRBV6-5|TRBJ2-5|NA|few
CASSYSRGSETQYF
TGTGCCAGCAGTTACTCGCGGGGTAGCGAGACCCAGTACTTC
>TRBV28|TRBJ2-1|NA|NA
CASSIHSTNEQFF
TGTGCCAGCAGTATCCACTCTACGAATGAGCAGTTCTTC
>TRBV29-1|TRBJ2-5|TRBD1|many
CSVEETGTGIETQYF
TGCAGCGTTGAAGAAACTGGGACAGGGATCGAGACCCAGTACTTC
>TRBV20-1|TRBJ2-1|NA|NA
CSASPQPGESYNEQFF
TGCAGTGCTTCCCCTCAACCGGGTGAGTCCTACAATGAGCAGTTCTTC
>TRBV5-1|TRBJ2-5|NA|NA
CASSTHRVGETQYF
TGCGCCAGCAGCACACACAGAGTAGGAGAGACCCAGTACTTC
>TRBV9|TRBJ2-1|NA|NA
CASSVDGKSYSEQFF
TGTGCCAGCAGCGTAGACGGGAAGTCCTACAGTGAGCAGTTCTTC
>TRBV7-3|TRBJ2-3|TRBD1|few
CASSSGQAQGTQYF
TGTGCCAGCAGCTCGGGACAGGCCCAGGGTACGCAGTATTTT
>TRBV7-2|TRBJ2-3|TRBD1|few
CASGGQGARNTQYF
TGTGCCAGCGGGGGACAGGGGGCGCGGAATACGCAGTATTTT
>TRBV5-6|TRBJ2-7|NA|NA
CAGSQVGPYEQYF
TGTGCCGGCAGCCAAGTAGGCCCTTACGAGCAGTACTTC
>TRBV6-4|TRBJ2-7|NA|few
CASSVRAQSSYNEQYF
TGTGCCAGCAGTGTCCGAGCGCAGAGCTCCTACAATGAGCAGTACTTC
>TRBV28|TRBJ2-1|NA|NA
CASRVRDEQFF
TGTGCCAGCAGGGTTCGCGATGAGCAGTTCTTC
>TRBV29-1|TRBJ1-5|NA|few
CSVEGGAGQPQHF
TGCAGCGTTGAGGGAGGTGCGGGTCAGCCCCAGCATTTT
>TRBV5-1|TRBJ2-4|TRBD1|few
CASSPRQGVGNIQYF
TGCGCCAGCAGCCCTCGACAGGGTGTGGGAAACATTCAGTACTTC
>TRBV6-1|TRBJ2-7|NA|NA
CACSERGHYYEQYF
TGTGCCTGCAGTGAAAGGGGACACTACTACGAGCAGTACTTC
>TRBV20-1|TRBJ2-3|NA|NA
CSAREDSSFTDTQYF
TGCAGTGCTAGAGAAGACAGCTCCTTCACAGATACGCAGTATTTT
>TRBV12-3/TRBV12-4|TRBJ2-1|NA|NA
CASSKGLATFPYNEQFF
TGTGCCAGCAGTAAGGGGCTAGCGACTTTCCCCTACAATGAGCAGTTCTTC
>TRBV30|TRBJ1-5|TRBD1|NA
CAWTLGQGDQPQHF
TGTGCCTGGACCCTCGGACAGGGGGATCAGCCCCAGCATTTT
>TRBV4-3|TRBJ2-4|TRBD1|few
CASSQDRQGAAKNIQYF
TGCGCCAGCAGCCAAGATCGGCAGGGGGCGGCCAAAAACATTCAGTACTTC
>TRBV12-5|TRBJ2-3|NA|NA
CASGGIRTDTQYF
TGTGCTAGTGGCGGGATTCGCACAGATACGCAGTATTTT
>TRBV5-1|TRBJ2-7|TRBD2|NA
CASSLGTSGAEQYF
TGCGCCAGCAGCTTGGGGACTAGCGGGGCTGAGCAGTACTTC
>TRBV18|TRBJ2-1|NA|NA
CASTPTLYNEQFF
TGTGCCAGCACACCGACGCTATACAATGAGCAGTTCTTC
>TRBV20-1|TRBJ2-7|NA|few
CSARRQSRAYEQYF
TGCAGTGCTAGGCGGCAGTCCAGGGCCTACGAGCAGTACTTC
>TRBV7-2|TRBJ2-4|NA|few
CASSLVETAKNIQYF
TGTGCCAGCAGCTTAGTTGAGACAGCCAAAAACATTCAGTACTTC
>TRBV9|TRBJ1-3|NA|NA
CASSAPGISGNTIYF
TGTGCCAGCAGCGCCCCAGGGATCTCTGGAAACACCATATATTTT
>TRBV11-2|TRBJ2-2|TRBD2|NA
CASSLTSGSGAGELFF
TGTGCCAGCAGCCTCACTAGCGGGAGTGGCGCCGGGGAGCTGTTTTTT
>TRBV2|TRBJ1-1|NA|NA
CASRPGLTNTEAFF
TGTGCCAGCAGGCCGGGACTGACGAACACTGAAGCTTTCTTT
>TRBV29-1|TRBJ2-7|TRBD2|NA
CSVEDGASGSAQYF
TGCAGCGTTGAAGATGGGGCTAGCGGGAGTGCTCAGTACTTC